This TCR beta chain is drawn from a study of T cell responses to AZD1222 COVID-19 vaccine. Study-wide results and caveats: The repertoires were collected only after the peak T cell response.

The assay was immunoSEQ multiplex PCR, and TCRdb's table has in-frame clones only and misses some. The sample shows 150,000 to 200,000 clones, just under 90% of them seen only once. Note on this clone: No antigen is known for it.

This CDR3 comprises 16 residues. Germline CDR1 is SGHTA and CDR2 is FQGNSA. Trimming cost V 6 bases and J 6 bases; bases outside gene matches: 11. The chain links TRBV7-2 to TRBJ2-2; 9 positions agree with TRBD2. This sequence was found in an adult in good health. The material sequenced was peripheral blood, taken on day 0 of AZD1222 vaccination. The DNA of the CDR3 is TGTGCCAGCAGTCTCTCCGGGACTAGCCGATCCGGGGAGCTGTTTTTT. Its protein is CASSLSGTSRSGELFF.